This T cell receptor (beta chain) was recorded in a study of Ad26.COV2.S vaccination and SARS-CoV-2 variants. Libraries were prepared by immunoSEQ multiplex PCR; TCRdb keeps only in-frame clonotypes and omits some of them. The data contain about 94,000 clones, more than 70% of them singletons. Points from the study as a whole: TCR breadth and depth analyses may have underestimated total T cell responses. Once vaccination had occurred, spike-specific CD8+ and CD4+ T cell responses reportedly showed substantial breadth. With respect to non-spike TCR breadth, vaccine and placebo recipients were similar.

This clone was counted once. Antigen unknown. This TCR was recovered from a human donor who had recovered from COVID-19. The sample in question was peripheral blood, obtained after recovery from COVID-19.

The CDR3 loop is CASSYSKVSRVGGNEQFF. As DNA, the CDR3 is TGTGCCAGCAGTTACTCGAAAGTTAGCAGGGTGGGGGGGAATGAGCAGTTCTTC. The chain recombines TRBV6-2 or TRBV6-3 with TRBJ2-1; TRBD2 agrees at 7 bases. This CDR3 spans 18 amino acids. The germline V gene has CDR1 MNHEY and CDR2 SVGEGT. The V gene end was trimmed by 0 bases and the J gene end by 7 bases; junction bases not matched to a gene: 15.